The present T cell receptor (beta chain) was sequenced within a study of T-cell memory formation after mild COVID-19 (dated by TCRdb to the early 2020s). Background on the whole study: TCR sequence clusters from the two donors were found to be largely donor specific. T-cell clones expanding and contracting after mild COVID-19 in a couple of donors were tracked by longitudinal TCRalpha and TCRbeta repertoire sequencing. Two young, previously healthy adult volunteers, one female and one male, were included in the cohort.

The V end gives up 5 bases and the J end 3 bases, leaving 5 bases in the junction not matched to a gene. CDR1 and CDR2, per the germline V gene (reference sequence), are SEHNR and FQNEAQ. Spanning cysteine to phenylalanine, the CDR3 consists of 14 amino acids. This entry keeps only the CDR3 DNA: 42 bases, framed from base 1. Beyond this particular receptor, the publication reports: Clones contracting from day 15 to 85 had balanced CD4/CD8 phenotypes, while a second wave expanding from day 15 to 37 was biased towards CD4+. Contracting CD4+ clones turned up mainly in the CM and EM memory subsets, whereas EMRA was where CD8+ clones were enriched. The detection of some responding clones in pre-infection memory suggests that pre-existing cross-reactive memory T cells joined the SARS-CoV-2 response. The study included only a couple of mild cases, and larger cohorts that include severe cases with pre-infection samples were judged to be necessary. SARS-CoV-2 specificity was not confirmed for the second-wave clones peaking on day 37.

This clonotype showed up just a few times. No antigen is known for it. Base qualities are not provided; no much larger clone lies one nucleotide away. The sequencer was an Illumina NovaSeq 6000. Using 5'RACE with constant-segment primers, TCRalpha and TCRbeta cDNA libraries were constructed, with sample barcodes and unique molecular identifiers added in the process. RNA was extracted from every sample with Trizol reagent. Amplification of the libraries took two PCR steps, and the second step added a second sample barcode plus Illumina TruSeq adapters. Sequencing of libraries was performed on an Illumina NovaSeq with 2 x 150 bp paired-end reads. Per the original workflow: The reads were demultiplexed and collapsed into UMI-guided consensus sequences using migec v1.2.7. Using mixcr v2.1.11, the UMI consensuses were aligned to TRA and TRB V and J templates and assembled into clonotypes. A clonotype was counted as expanded or contracted only when both edgeR and NoisET called the clonotype significant, with the noise models trained on biological replicates. For edgeR calls, the cutoffs were a false discovery rate-adjusted p below 0.01 and a log2 fold-change threshold of 1. As an exploratory analysis of dynamics, max-normalized trajectories of the 1000 most abundant clonotypes were examined with PCA combined with hierarchical clustering. The CD4 or CD8 phenotype of responding clones was assigned using the separately sequenced CD4+ and CD8+ repertoires. TCRdb reprocessed the public reads (quality trimming at Q25 with fastp, clone calling with MiXCR) and kept in-frame beta chains. Every entry covers one CDR3 protein and lists the most common genes and DNA from its rows. TCRdb, not the authors, supplied the V and J calls. The sample table holds fewer than 500,000 distinct CDR3 sequences, of which approximately 23% were seen once. The ten largest clones add up to 9.5% to 15% of the sample.

PBMCs were isolated by Ficoll-Paque density gradient centrifugation. Here the chain combines TRBV7-9 and TRBJ1-1, and TRBD1 aligns with 8 junction nucleotides. The TCR sequence derives from an adult woman who had mild COVID-19 (a few samples of this study predate the infection). The sample titles of this study are shuffled in the database, so cell type and time point are left out; the donor was told from shared clones. The sequenced material came from PBMCs or a T cell subset sorted from them (not recorded which). The nucleotides are TGTGCCAGCAGCCTATTGACAGGGGACACTGAAGCTTTCTTT. Translated, this is CASSLLTGDTEAFF.